The T cell receptor (beta chain) described here comes from a study of shared clonotypes between healthy human individuals. General study points: When compared with the clonotypes that were shared by all four sorted-subset donors, the non-shared clonotypes turned out to have lower generation probabilities. In this cohort, only blood was sampled, and tissue repertoires likely differ.

CDR3 length: 12 residues. Deletions cut 6 bases from V and 0 bases from J, with 4 bases between. CDR1 and CDR2 (germline): SNHLY, FYNNEI. A split of CD4+ cells into CD45RA+ naive and CD45RA-negative memory subsets was performed. An even split of each subset's genomic DNA across several immunoSEQ plates was performed. This table comes from immunoSEQ multiplex PCR, and its TCRdb copy is limited to in-frame clones, with some not included. The table lists over a million clones, around three quarters of them singletons. This clone occurred a few times. What it binds is not known. The sequencing sample was made of memory CD4+ T cells from PBMCs. Subset of the sample: CD45RA-negative fraction. The rearrangement links TRBV2 to TRBJ2-3; no clear D. The clonotype comes from a man younger than 35 in good health. Some clones in this sample may be carry-over from other donors' samples. The CDR3 spells CASRTSTDTQYF. As DNA, the CDR3 is TGTGCCAGCAGGACTAGCACAGATACGCAGTATTTT.